The entry below describes one T cell receptor beta chain. TCRdb keeps only in-frame clones here, not all; method: immunoSEQ multiplex PCR. The data show 150,000 or so clones, with 90% seen just once and 6.9% held by the top ten. These data come from a study of T cell responses to AZD1222 COVID-19 vaccine. The length of the CDR3 is 14 residues. CDR1 and CDR2 from the germline V gene are LNHDA and SQIVND (reference sequence). V dropped 8 bases and J dropped 0 bases, with 12 bases sitting between them. The sequence derives from an adult in good health. The input for sequencing was peripheral blood, taken on day 0 of AZD1222 vaccination. This rearrangement joins TRBV19 to TRBJ2-3; maybe TRBD1 (6 bases). The chain's CDR3 is CASDGTTSTDTQYF. CDR3 nucleotides: TGTGCCAGTGATGGGACAACCAGCACAGATACGCAGTATTTT. The whole variable domain, remainder taken from reference TRBV19 and TRBJ2-3, is DGGITQSPKYLFRKEGQNVTLSCEQNLNHDAMYWYRQDPGQGLRLIYYSQIVNDFQKGDIAEGYSVSREKKESFPLTVTSAQKNPTAFYLCASDGTTSTDTQYFGPGTRLTVL.